This T cell receptor (beta chain) stems from a study of T cells in Graves' hyperthyroidism and ophthalmopathy. Study-level findings and limits: Most thyroid clonotypes expanded above 0.001 were also detected in blood. Model output signaled ophthalmopathy a median around 5.9 months ahead of onset.

Germline V CDR1 and CDR2: LNHDA, SQIVND (reference sequence). Trimming cost V 9 bases and J 0 bases, with 14 bases left between them. CDR3 length: 14 amino acids. This clonotype showed up many times. Its target is not known. The study left out patients who had uncontrolled infection, other autoimmune disease, pregnancy or lactation. Diagnosing involved the use of clinical symptoms, serum thyroxine and TRAb, thyroid ultrasound and orbital computed tomography. Amplification targeted TCR beta CDR3 regions from RNA transcripts. The HTBI set primed first-round TCR CDR3 RT-PCR. From the multiplex PCR reads, TCRdb called clonotypes with MiXCR, one entry per CDR3 protein. The sample has nearly 750,000 distinct CDR3 sequences, about a third seen once.

The clonotype originates from a woman aged 40 to 49 with Graves' hyperthyroidism. The chain combines TRBV19 with TRBJ1-1, with a possible D match to TRBD1 (5 bases). Sequencing was carried out using blood. As DNA, the CDR3 is TGTGCCAGCCGCACCGGGGCCCTGAACACTGAAGCTTTCTTT. Translated: CASRTGALNTEAFF.